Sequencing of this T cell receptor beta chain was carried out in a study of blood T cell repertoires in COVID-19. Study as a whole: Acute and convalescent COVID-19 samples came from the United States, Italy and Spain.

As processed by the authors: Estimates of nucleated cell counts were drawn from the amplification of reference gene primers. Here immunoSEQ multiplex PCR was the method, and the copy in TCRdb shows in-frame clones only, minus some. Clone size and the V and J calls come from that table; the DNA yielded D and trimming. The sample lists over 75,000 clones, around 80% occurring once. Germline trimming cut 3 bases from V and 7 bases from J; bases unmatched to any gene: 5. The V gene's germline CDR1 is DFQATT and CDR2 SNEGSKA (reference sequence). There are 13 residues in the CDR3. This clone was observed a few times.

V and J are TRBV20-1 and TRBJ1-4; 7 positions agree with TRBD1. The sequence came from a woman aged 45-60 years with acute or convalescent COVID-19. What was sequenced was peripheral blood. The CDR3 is CSASQQGIEKLFF. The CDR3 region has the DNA TGCAGTGCTAGTCAACAGGGGATTGAAAAACTGTTTTTT.